These 29 T cell receptor beta chains were all obtained from the same sample, sequenced in a study of spatial heterogeneity in lung cancer. Time point denoted: sample taken at primary tumor resection. Each CDR3 protein gets one entry after TCRdb re-called the 5' RACE reads with MiXCR. The table has some 41,000 distinct CDR3 sequences, around 6.8% seen once; the top ten hold 40% to 45%. This specimen was PBMCs, taken at surgery. The origin of the receptors is a female donor with early-stage non-small cell lung cancer.

The table lists this clonotype with many counts. The chain has TRBV6-6 and TRBJ2-7; D assignment may be TRBD1 or TRBD2 (5 bases each). Germline V CDR1 and CDR2: MNHNY, SVGAGI (reference sequence). Trimming left V 0 bases short and J 4 bases short, with 19 bases between. The CDR3 runs to 17 residues. CDR3 sequence reads: CASSYSIRGAILYEQYF. The CDR3 DNA follows: TGTGCCAGCAGTTACTCCATCCGAGGGGCCATCCTTTACGAGCAGTACTTC.

This clonotype was recorded many times. The J gene is TRBJ2-5, the V gene TRBV28; 8 positions match TRBD2. This CDR3 has 13 residues. CDR1 and CDR2 (germline): MDHEN, SYDVKM. After removal of 8 bases from V and 11 bases from J, the junction contained 13 bases not matched to a gene. CDR3 sequence: CASSPGQRGIQYF. CDR3 nucleotides: TGTGCCAGCTCCCCCGGCCAGCGGGGGATACAGTACTTC.

This clonotype was detected many times. J is TRBJ2-3 and V is TRBV14; possible D gene TRBD2, 5 bases. Germline CDR1 reads SGHDN; CDR2 reads FVKESK. Trimming stripped 4 bases from V and 1 base from J, with 9 bases between. This CDR3 spans 14 amino acids. The CDR3 here is CASSPGLGTDTQYF. In DNA, the CDR3 is TGTGCCAGCAGCCCTGGACTGGGCACAGATACGCAGTATTTT. The full variable domain, its missing parts supplied by reference TRBV14 and TRBJ2-3, is EAGVTQFPSHSVIEKGQTVTLRCDPISGHDNLYWYRRVMGKEIKFLLHFVKESKQDESGMPNNRFLAERTGGTYSTLKVQPAELEDSGVYFCASSPGLGTDTQYFGPGTRLTVL.

This clonotype was observed at least ten times. The chain links TRBV27 to TRBJ1-5; possibly TRBD1 for D (5 bases). The CDR3 consists of 16 residues. Trimming shortened V by 4 bases and J by 1 base, and 14 bases separated the two germline ends. The germline V gene has CDR1 MNHEY and CDR2 SMNVEV (reference sequence). CDR3 nucleotide sequence: TGTGCCAGCAGTTCATCCTCGAGGGGCAGCAATCAGCCCCAGCATTTT. It encodes CASSSSSRGSNQPQHF.

This clonotype has at least ten counts. The chain is built from TRBV5-1 and TRBJ1-6; weak D call: TRBD1 (5 bases). The CDR3 extends over 17 amino acids. Germline CDR1 and CDR2: SGHRS and YFSETQ. V was clipped by 3 bases and J by 1 base, with 14 bases between them. The CDR3 spells CASSSPSGGSYNSPLHF. For the CDR3, the DNA is TGCGCCAGCAGCTCCCCGTCGGGGGGTTCCTATAATTCACCCCTCCACTTT.

This clonotype turned up a few times. The genes are TRBV7-2 and TRBJ2-1; D remains ambiguous. In germline, CDR1 is SGHTA, CDR2 FQGNSA. The CDR3 sequence is 13 residues long. V gave up 5 bases and J gave up 10 bases, with 15 bases separating them. CDR3 in amino acids: CASSTTPSDEQFF. In DNA, the CDR3 is TGTGCCAGCAGCACCACCCCCTCTGACGAGCAGTTCTTC.

This clonotype was found a few times. The chain recombines TRBV14 with TRBJ2-2; D perhaps matches TRBD1 (6 bases). Germline assignment: CDR1 SGHDN and CDR2 FVKESK. This CDR3 region has 15 residues. The V end lost 4 bases, the J end lost 5 bases, and 14 bases lay between the germline ends. In DNA, the CDR3 is TGTGCCAGCAGCCGGCAGGCAGGGGTGACCGGGGAGCTGTTTTTT. It translates to CASSRQAGVTGELFF. Complete variable domain (other parts from reference TRBV14 and TRBJ2-2): EAGVTQFPSHSVIEKGQTVTLRCDPISGHDNLYWYRRVMGKEIKFLLHFVKESKQDESGMPNNRFLAERTGGTYSTLKVQPAELEDSGVYFCASSRQAGVTGELFFGEGSRLTVL.

This clonotype was seen ten or more times. In DNA, the CDR3 is TGTGCCAGCAGCGGGGTAGGGGTCGGGAATGAAAAACTGTTTTTT. It yields the protein CASSGVGVGNEKLFF. The chain links TRBV28 to TRBJ1-4, with D perhaps matching TRBD1 (5 bases). Germline assignment: CDR1 MDHEN and CDR2 SYDVKM. V lost 6 bases and J lost 5, with 16 bases in between. The CDR3 length is 15 residues. The full variable domain, completed using reference TRBV28 and TRBJ1-4, is DVKVTQSSRYLVKRTGEKVFLECVQDMDHENMFWYRQDPGLGLRLIYFSYDVKMKEKGDIPEGYSVSREKKERFSLILESASTNQTSMYLCASSGVGVGNEKLFFGSGTQLSVL.

In its sample, this clonotype was seen a few times. The V and J genes are TRBV3-1 and TRBJ2-3; 8 positions match TRBD2. CDR1 LGHDT and CDR2 YNNKEL come from the germline V gene (reference sequence). This CDR3 spans 16 amino acids. With 3 bases clipped from V and 4 bases from J, the junction kept 9 bases outside the gene matches. The CDR3 here is CASSHAPGGVADTQYF. The DNA for the CDR3 is TGTGCCAGCAGCCACGCCCCGGGAGGGGTGGCAGATACGCAGTATTTT.

This clonotype was recorded at least ten times. The chain joins TRBV6-6 to TRBJ2-6; D not certain. Trimming took off 2 bases at V and 0 bases at J, with 5 bases between the two ends. Germline V gene data show CDR1 as MNHNY and CDR2 as SVGAGI (reference sequence). The length of the CDR3 is 15 residues. The CDR3 sequence is CASSYGDSGANVLTF. The CDR3 nucleotides read TGTGCCAGCAGTTACGGTGACTCTGGGGCCAACGTCCTGACTTTC.

The chain is built from TRBV28 and TRBJ2-7; D uncertain. The V gene lost 6 bases and the J gene lost 4 bases, with 28 bases spanning the gap. From germline, CDR1 is MDHEN and CDR2 SYDVKM. The CDR3 is 18 residues long. As DNA, the CDR3 is TGTGCCAGCAGCTCTTGGGCCCTTACGAAAGCCCTTGATTACGAGCAGTACTTC. Encoded protein: CASSSWALTKALDYEQYF.

This clonotype has at least ten counts. This chain links TRBV6-5 with TRBJ2-5; TRBD1 aligns across 9 bases. The CDR3 runs 17 residues. V lost 0 bases to trimming and J lost 2 bases; unmatched junction nucleotides: 7. Per germline, CDR1 MNHEY and CDR2 SVGAGI. CDR3 residues: CASSYSTGTGYQETQYF. The DNA of the CDR3 is TGTGCCAGCAGTTACTCCACCGGGACAGGGTATCAAGAGACCCAGTACTTC.

This clonotype was observed at least ten times. As DNA, the CDR3 is TGCGCCAGCAGCTCGACAGGTCTGGAGACCCAGTACTTC. Its protein product is CASSSTGLETQYF. The chain uses TRBV5-1 and TRBJ2-5; D may be TRBD1 (6 bases). Germline V lookup: CDR1 SGHRS, CDR2 YFSETQ. There are 13 residues in the CDR3. The V gene lost 3 bases and the J gene lost 5 bases, with 11 bases spanning the gap. The full variable domain, in which reference TRBV5-1 and TRBJ2-5 provide the parts outside the CDR3, is KAGVTQTPRYLIKTRGQQVTLSCSPISGHRSVSWYQQTPGQGLQFLFEYFSETQRNKGNFPGRFSGRQFSNSRSEMNVSTLELGDSALYLCASSSTGLETQYFGPGTRLLVL.

This clonotype showed up just a few times. This chain connects TRBV20-1 to TRBJ1-3; 11 bases line up with TRBD1. The junction had 11 bases not matched to a gene; V was cut back by 3 bases and J by 4 bases. The germline gives CDR1 DFQATT, CDR2 SNEGSKA (reference sequence). The CDR3 totals 17 residues. CDR3 loop: CSASTRERTGGGNTIYF. In DNA, the CDR3 is TGCAGTGCTAGCACCCGCGAGCGGACAGGGGGCGGAAACACCATATATTTT.

The rearrangement joins TRBV6-2 or TRBV6-3 to TRBJ2-5, with 8 bases fitting TRBD2. CDR1 and CDR2 from the germline V gene are MNHEY and SVGEGT. The V and J ends lost 1 base and 1 base, in that order; junction bases with no gene match: 5. The CDR3 is 16 amino acids. CDR3 sequence (DNA): TGTGCCAGCAGTTACTTTGGTAGCGGGGCCCAAGAGACCCAGTACTTC. Translation gives CASSYFGSGAQETQYF.

The sample holds many counts of this clonotype. This chain joins TRBV6-6 and TRBJ1-2; D remains unclear. CDR3 length equals 14 residues. Germline lookup yields CDR1 MNHNY and CDR2 SVGAGI (reference sequence). The V gene lost 3 bases and the J gene lost 0 bases, with 8 bases spanning the gap. This CDR3 is CASSYDPANYGYTF. The CDR3 bases are TGTGCCAGCAGTTATGATCCCGCTAACTATGGCTACACCTTC.

This clonotype was counted a few times. The chain employs TRBV12-3 or TRBV12-4 and TRBJ1-3; possible D gene TRBD1, 5 bases. V lost 6 bases to trimming and J lost 4 bases, with 16 bases between them. The CDR3 is 15 residues long. CDR3 in amino acids: CASSNGTPSGNTIYF. Written as DNA, the CDR3 is TGTGCCAGCAGCAACGGGACCCCGTCGGGAAACACCATATATTTT.

The J gene is TRBJ2-7, the V gene TRBV20-1; perhaps TRBD1 as D (6 bases). This CDR3 spans 14 amino acids. With 3 bases removed from V and 2 bases from J, the gap between germline ends came to 14 bases. The germline V gene has CDR1 DFQATT and CDR2 SNEGSKA (reference sequence). CDR3 loop: CSASEQGYPYEQYF. The CDR3 DNA sequence: TGCAGTGCTAGCGAGCAGGGGTACCCCTACGAGCAGTACTTC.

This clonotype was recorded a few times. The CDR3 DNA follows: TGTGCCAGCAACGGAGGGTCCTATAATTCACCCCTCCACTTT. It specifies CASNGGSYNSPLHF. The chain has TRBV6-2 or TRBV6-3 and TRBJ1-6; D uncertain. The CDR3 spans 14 residues. Per germline, CDR1 MNHEY and CDR2 SVGEGT. The V and J ends lost 7 bases and 1 base respectively, with 8 bases between them.

This clonotype was detected many times. The chain links TRBV4-1 to TRBJ1-5, with D possibly TRBD1 on 5 matching bases. Trimming cost V 0 bases and J 3 bases, with 18 bases left between them. CDR1 is MGHRA, CDR2 YSYEKL, per germline. The CDR3 has 18 amino acids. The DNA for the CDR3 is TGCGCCAGCAGCCAAGACGCAGGGCTACGGAGAATCAATCAGCCCCAGCATTTT. Its translation: CASSQDAGLRRINQPQHF.

Only a few counts were recorded for this clonotype. The rearrangement joins TRBV4-1 to TRBJ2-3, with D possibly being TRBD1 (6 bases). V was shortened by 5 bases and J by 10 bases, with 13 bases between the two germline ends. CDR3 length: 12 amino acids. Looked up from germline, CDR1 is MGHRA and CDR2 is YSYEKL. The chain's CDR3 is CASSGTHWAQYF. The CDR3 DNA is TGCGCCAGCAGCGGGACACATTGGGCGCAGTATTTT.

The chain links TRBV5-1 to TRBJ2-7; D gene uncertain. Germline CDR1 reads SGHRS; CDR2 reads YFSETQ. With 2 bases removed from V and 1 base from J, the gap between germline ends came to 10 bases. CDR3 length: 14 amino acids. The CDR3, as DNA: TGCGCCAGCAGCTTACAGACGGAGTCCTACGAGCAGTACTTC. Translation: CASSLQTESYEQYF. The whole variable domain, filled in from reference TRBV5-1 and TRBJ2-7, reads KAGVTQTPRYLIKTRGQQVTLSCSPISGHRSVSWYQQTPGQGLQFLFEYFSETQRNKGNFPGRFSGRQFSNSRSEMNVSTLELGDSALYLCASSLQTESYEQYFGPGTRLTVT.

The table lists this clonotype with many counts. This chain connects TRBV4-1 to TRBJ1-6; 10 positions match TRBD1. Germline-derived CDR1 and CDR2 are MGHRA and YSYEKL. Trimming cost V 3 bases and J 10 bases; bases outside gene matches: 9. The CDR3 totals 16 residues. Here the CDR3 reads CASSQRKDRGRSPLHF. For the CDR3, the DNA is TGCGCCAGCAGCCAGAGGAAGGACAGGGGGAGGTCACCCCTCCACTTT.

This clonotype has ten or more counts. The V call is TRBV6-1, the J call TRBJ2-3; possible D gene TRBD2, 5 bases. Germline V lookup: CDR1 MNHNS, CDR2 SASEGT. Trimming removed 1 base at V and 6 bases at J, with 14 bases between. The CDR3 has 15 amino acids. CDR3 nucleotide sequence: TGTGCCAGCAGTGAAGTAGGCCAACGAGGGGATACGCAGTATTTT. Its protein product is CASSEVGQRGDTQYF.

The table lists this clonotype with many counts. The chain recombines TRBV5-1 with TRBJ2-5; D unclear. Germline V gives CDR1 SGHRS, CDR2 YFSETQ. Trimming removed 5 bases from V and 5 bases from J, with 13 bases in between. The CDR3 covers 13 residues. DNA for the CDR3: TGCGCCAGCAGTACCGAAGACGGGGAGACCCAGTACTTC. Translating gives CASSTEDGETQYF.

The chain joins TRBV5-1 to TRBJ2-6; D ambiguous. This CDR3 has 15 amino acids. Germline values: CDR1 SGHRS, CDR2 YFSETQ. V lost 7 bases, J lost 1 base, and 12 bases lay in between. CDR3 amino acids: CASGPTPSGANVLTF. In DNA form, the CDR3 reads TGCGCCAGCGGACCGACCCCGTCTGGGGCCAACGTCCTGACTTTC. Complete variable domain (other parts from reference TRBV5-1 and TRBJ2-6): KAGVTQTPRYLIKTRGQQVTLSCSPISGHRSVSWYQQTPGQGLQFLFEYFSETQRNKGNFPGRFSGRQFSNSRSEMNVSTLELGDSALYLCASGPTPSGANVLTFGAGSRLTVL.

This clonotype was detected many times. This chain uses TRBV6-2 or TRBV6-3 with TRBJ1-1; 12 bases agree with TRBD1. V lost 6 bases to trimming and J lost 5 bases; unmatched junction nucleotides: 7. CDR3 length: 15 residues. Germline V CDR1 and CDR2: MNHEY, SVGEGT. As DNA, the CDR3 is TGTGCCAGCAGGCGGGACAGGGGGCCGCGGACTGAAGCTTTCTTT. The encoded protein is CASRRDRGPRTEAFF.

The rearrangement joins TRBV7-2 to TRBJ1-4; TRBD1 aligns across 7 bases. The V segment lost 5 bases and the J segment 8 bases; nucleotides outside the gene matches: 11. Germline loops: CDR1 SGHTA, CDR2 FQGNSA. CDR3 size: 15 residues. The CDR3 region has the DNA TGTGCCAGCAGCCCTCAGACAGGGCCGCGCGAAAAACTGTTTTTT. Protein sequence: CASSPQTGPREKLFF. The full variable domain, completed using reference TRBV7-2 and TRBJ1-4, is GAGVSQSPSNKVTEKGKDVELRCDPISGHTALYWYRQSLGQGLEFLIYFQGNSAPDKSGLPSDRFSAERTGGSVSTLTIQRTQQEDSAVYLCASSPQTGPREKLFFGSGTQLSVL.

This clonotype was seen a few times. The V and J genes are TRBV19 and TRBJ2-3; D is unresolved. The V gene's germline CDR1 is LNHDA and CDR2 SQIVND (reference sequence). This CDR3 is 16 amino acids long. V was clipped by 3 bases and J by 3 bases, with 16 bases between them. CDR3 in DNA: TGTGCCAGTAGTATGACTCCAACTCTGGCAACAGATACGCAGTATTTT. Protein sequence: CASSMTPTLATDTQYF.